This T cell receptor (beta chain) comes out of a study of blood T cell repertoires in COVID-19. Study details: COVID-19 samples from acute and convalescent phases originated in the United States, Italy and Spain. Sources were T cells, B-cell-depleted T cells, or PBMCs; the material itself was cDNA or gDNA.

Self-reported history from a screening survey and questionnaire set each donor's cohort. Original handling: Reference gene primer amplification gave estimated nucleated cell counts. Here immunoSEQ multiplex PCR was the method, and the copy in TCRdb shows in-frame clones only, minus some. That table is the source of V, J and clone size, and D and trimming were worked out from the DNA. The sample contains 280,000 or so clones, around 89% of which appear only once. The V and J ends lost 5 bases and 2 bases respectively, with 15 bases between them. Germline CDR1 reads MDHEN; CDR2 reads SYDVKM. This CDR3 region has 15 residues.

The chain recombines TRBV28 with TRBJ2-5; D possibly corresponds to TRBD1 (7 bases). This TCR derives from a woman aged 18-30 years with acute COVID-19. Sequenced sample: PBMCs or T cells enriched from blood (not recorded which). The CDR3 here is CASSLAGTAQETQYF. CDR3 DNA: TGTGCCAGCAGTCTCGCGGGGACAGCACAAGAGACCCAGTACTTC.